Each of the 21 T cell receptor beta chains below was sequenced from the same sample in a study of blood T cell repertoires in COVID-19. Here immunoSEQ multiplex PCR was the method, and the copy in TCRdb shows in-frame clones only, minus some. The sample shows more than 150,000 clones, 70% to 85% of them seen only once. The sample comprised peripheral blood. Receptors were obtained from a human donor in a cohort sampled during active COVID-19.

In its sample, this clone was seen once. The rearrangement joins TRBV2 to TRBJ1-6; 9 bases are a match to TRBD1. V lost 0 bases and J lost 9; bases outside the gene matches: 6. The CDR3 is 16 residues long. In germline, CDR1 is SNHLY, CDR2 FYNNEI. CDR3: CASSEALWDRVSPLHF. The CDR3 DNA reads as TGTGCCAGCAGTGAAGCGCTTTGGGACAGGGTTTCACCCCTCCACTTT. Together with reference TRBV2 and TRBJ1-6, the CDR3 gives the full variable domain: EPEVTQTPSHQVTQMGQEVILRCVPISNHLYFYWYRQILGQKVEFLVSFYNNEISEKSEIFDDQFSVERPDGSNFTLKIRSTKLEDSAMYFCASSEALWDRVSPLHFGNGTRLTVT.

The chain uses TRBV29-1 and TRBJ2-3; 11 positions agree with TRBD1. V trimming: 4 bases; J trimming: 4 bases; junction bases outside the gene matches: 4. CDR1 and CDR2 (germline): SQVTM, ANQGSEA. The length of the CDR3 is 14 residues. CDR3 loop: CSVAGTGGPDTQYF. The DNA for the CDR3 is TGCAGCGTTGCCGGGACAGGGGGACCAGATACGCAGTATTTT.

V usage is TRBV19 and J usage is TRBJ2-3, with a tentative D call TRBD2 (6 bases). The CDR3 consists of 16 residues. Trimming took 3 bases from V and 0 from J, leaving 13 bases between them. Germline lookup yields CDR1 LNHDA and CDR2 SQIVND (reference sequence). CDR3 sequence reads: CASSIGLASSTDTQYF. CDR3 DNA: TGTGCCAGTAGTATCGGGCTAGCGAGTAGCACAGATACGCAGTATTTT.

The chain joins TRBV9 to TRBJ2-3, with 9 nucleotides matching TRBD2. V lost 3 bases and J lost 6; bases outside the gene matches: 2. The CDR3 contains 13 residues. Per the germline V gene, CDR1 is SGDLS and CDR2 is YYNGEE. CDR3 bases: TGTGCCAGCAGCGGCGGGGGGGTGGATACGCAGTATTTT. Amino acids: CASSGGGVDTQYF.

The chain joins TRBV11-2 to TRBJ1-2; TRBD1 might be the D (5 bases). This CDR3 has 15 amino acids. Trimming shortened V by 1 base and J by 6 bases, and 15 bases separated the two germline ends. CDR1 and CDR2 (germline): SGHAT, FQNNGV. The CDR3 bases are TGTGCCAGCAGCTTAGTAGTTCAGGGAAAAGATGGCTACACCTTC. Translation gives CASSLVVQGKDGYTF.

This clone has only one observation. The V call is TRBV18, the J call TRBJ1-5; D may be TRBD1 (6 bases). This CDR3 has 15 residues. Germline CDR1 KGHSH, CDR2 LQKENI. The V end was cut by 1 base, the J end by 1 base, with 8 bases between. CDR3 in amino acids: CASSPLQGSNQPQHF. The CDR3 DNA reads as TGTGCCAGCTCACCACTACAGGGAAGCAATCAGCCCCAGCATTTT.

The chain couples TRBV3-1 (or the pseudogene TRBV3-2) to TRBJ2-3; no definite D call. Per the germline V gene, CDR1 is LGHDT and CDR2 is YNNKEL (reference sequence). The ends were cut back, 4 bases at V and 0 bases at J, with 11 bases in the middle. The CDR3 consists of 15 residues. The CDR3 region is CASSRFRDSTDTQYF. In DNA, the CDR3 is TGTGCCAGCAGCCGGTTCCGCGATAGCACAGATACGCAGTATTTT.

V usage is TRBV7-9 and J usage is TRBJ1-2; tentative D call: TRBD1 (5 bases). This CDR3 is built from 15 residues. Germline V CDR1 and CDR2: SEHNR, FQNEAQ (reference sequence). The V gene lost 0 bases and the J gene lost 6 bases, with 14 bases spanning the gap. CDR3 loop: CASSLAQGQGNGYTF. The CDR3 coding sequence is TGTGCCAGCAGCTTAGCGCAAGGGCAGGGTAATGGCTACACCTTC. Filled out from reference TRBV7-9 and TRBJ1-2, the complete variable domain reads DTGVSQNPRHKITKRGQNVTFRCDPISEHNRLYWYRQTLGQGPEFLTYFQNEAQLEKSRLLSDRFSAERPKGSFSTLEIQRTEQGDSAMYLCASSLAQGQGNGYTFGSGTRLTVV.

The V and J genes are TRBV19 and TRBJ2-2; D unresolved. Looked up from germline, CDR1 is LNHDA and CDR2 is SQIVND (reference sequence). This CDR3 has 13 residues. Trimming left V 2 bases short and J 5 bases short, with 6 bases between. The CDR3, as DNA: TGTGCCAGTAGTATAAAGCGAACCGGGGAGCTGTTTTTT. This translates into CASSIKRTGELFF.

The J gene is TRBJ2-5, the V gene TRBV5-1, with TRBD1 as a possible D gene (5 bases). CDR3 length: 16 residues. Germline values: CDR1 SGHRS, CDR2 YFSETQ. The ends were cut back, 0 bases at V and 7 bases at J, with 19 bases in the middle. As DNA, the CDR3 is TGCGCCAGCAGCTTGGCCGCAGGGTCTCCGTATAGGACCCAGTACTTC. Translating it yields CASSLAAGSPYRTQYF.

The chain couples TRBV30 to TRBJ1-1; perhaps TRBD1 as D (5 bases). Trimming stripped 4 bases from V and 0 bases from J, with 9 bases between. The CDR3 consists of 13 residues. In germline, CDR1 is GTSNPN, CDR2 SVGIG (reference sequence). The CDR3 coding sequence is TGTGCCTGGACCCCAGGGCTGAACACTGAAGCTTTCTTT. It is translated as CAWTPGLNTEAFF.

The genes are TRBV21-1 and TRBJ2-1; TRBD2, the D gene given by the table, was not confirmed from the DNA. TRBV21-1 is given as a pseudogene. This CDR3 is 16 amino acids long. CDR3 sequence (DNA): TGTGCCAGCAGCACCCGGGGGGGGGACTCCTACAATGAGCAGTTCTTC. Residues: CASSTRGGDSYNEQFF.

This clone appeared a single time. The chain joins TRBV2 to TRBJ1-1; D is undetermined. This CDR3 contains 15 residues. Germline lookup yields CDR1 SNHLY and CDR2 FYNNEI. V lost 5 bases and J lost 0, with 13 bases in between. Here the CDR3 reads CASSIGQPLNTEAFF. The CDR3 DNA follows: TGTGCCAGCAGTATTGGGCAGCCGTTGAACACTGAAGCTTTCTTT.

This chain links TRBV30 with TRBJ1-6; D not certain. Germline-derived CDR1 and CDR2 are GTSNPN and SVGIG (reference sequence). The length of the CDR3 is 16 residues. Trimming removed 3 bases at V and 5 bases at J, with 17 bases between. The CDR3 reads CAWSLVRVPDNSPLHF. Here the CDR3 DNA reads TGTGCCTGGAGCCTCGTGCGGGTCCCCGATAATTCACCCCTCCACTTT. The entire variable domain, with the rest obtained from reference TRBV30 and TRBJ1-6, is as follows: SQTIHQWPATLVQPVGSPLSLECTVEGTSNPNLYWYRQAAGRGLQLLFYSVGIGQISSEVPQNLSASRPQDRQFILSSKKLLLSDSGFYLCAWSLVRVPDNSPLHFGNGTRLTVT.

Written as DNA, the CDR3 is TGTGCCAGCAGCTTGGTACTAGCGGGGTACAATGAGCAGTTCTTC. Its protein product is CASSLVLAGYNEQFF. The V call is TRBV5-4, the J call TRBJ2-1, with TRBD2 matching over 10 bases. Germline V gene lookup returns CDR1 SGHNT and CDR2 YYREEE (reference sequence). The CDR3 is made up of 15 amino acids. The V gene end was trimmed by 0 bases and the J gene end by 4 bases; junction bases not matched to a gene: 1.

V is TRBV9 and J is TRBJ1-1; a weak D match, TRBD1 (6 bases). Germline V gives CDR1 SGDLS, CDR2 YYNGEE. The CDR3 length is 15 residues. Trimming took off 3 bases at V and 1 base at J, with 13 bases between the two ends. As DNA, the CDR3 is TGTGCCAGCAGCGCCTCTAGAGGGGGGAACACTGAAGCTTTCTTT. Translation gives CASSASRGGNTEAFF. Supplemented by reference TRBV9 and TRBJ1-1, the full variable domain reads DSGVTQTPKHLITATGQRVTLRCSPRSGDLSVYWYQQSLDQGLQFLIQYYNGEERAKGNILERFSAQQFPDLHSELNLSSLELGDSALYFCASSASRGGNTEAFFGQGTRLTVV.

The chain uses TRBV4-2 and TRBJ2-1; 8 bases agree with TRBD2. The junction had 9 bases not matched to a gene; V was cut back by 0 bases and J by 8 bases. The V gene's germline CDR1 is LGHNA and CDR2 YNFKEQ. This CDR3 is 16 amino acids long. The CDR3 nucleotides read TGTGCCAGCAGCCAAGATGGGGCGGGGGGTTTTTATGAGCAGTTCTTC. Translated: CASSQDGAGGFYEQFF.

The chain carries TRBV5-1 and TRBJ1-1; D perhaps matches TRBD1 (6 bases). The CDR3 is 15 residues long. V lost 4 bases, J lost 1 base, and 14 bases lay in between. CDR1 is SGHRS and CDR2 is YFSETQ in the germline V gene. In nucleotides, the CDR3 is TGCGCCAGCAGCATCGGGGCGACAGGGAACACTGAAGCTTTCTTT. Its translation: CASSIGATGNTEAFF. The full variable domain, rest sourced from reference TRBV5-1 and TRBJ1-1, is KAGVTQTPRYLIKTRGQQVTLSCSPISGHRSVSWYQQTPGQGLQFLFEYFSETQRNKGNFPGRFSGRQFSNSRSEMNVSTLELGDSALYLCASSIGATGNTEAFFGQGTRLTVV.

This clone occurred a few times. The rearrangement joins TRBV7-2 to TRBJ1-1, with TRBD1 as a possible D gene (6 bases). The CDR3 spans 16 residues. Trimming took off 6 bases at V and 1 base at J, with 18 bases between the two ends. The germline gives CDR1 SGHTA, CDR2 FQGNSA. The CDR3 DNA is TGTGCCAGCAGTCAGACAGGCGTAATGTCGAACACTGAAGCTTTCTTT. Its protein is CASSQTGVMSNTEAFF. Full variable domain (remainder filled in from reference TRBV7-2 and TRBJ1-1): GAGVSQSPSNKVTEKGKDVELRCDPISGHTALYWYRQSLGQGLEFLIYFQGNSAPDKSGLPSDRFSAERTGGSVSTLTIQRTQQEDSAVYLCASSQTGVMSNTEAFFGQGTRLTVV.

This chain connects TRBV27 to TRBJ2-1; 8 bases are a match to TRBD1. CDR3 length: 14 amino acids. V was pared by 6 bases and J by 7 bases, with 8 bases of the junction left unmatched. Germline CDR1 reads MNHEY; CDR2 reads SMNVEV (reference sequence). CDR3 protein: CASSEQGAGNEQFF. In DNA form, the CDR3 reads TGTGCCAGCAGCGAGCAGGGGGCGGGGAATGAGCAGTTCTTC.

This sequence joins TRBV19 and TRBJ1-5; no firm D call. CDR1 and CDR2 from the germline V gene are LNHDA and SQIVND (reference sequence). The CDR3 has 20 amino acids. Deletions cut 6 bases from V and 4 bases from J, with 31 bases between. The CDR3 sequence: CASRGGNPEVLRLQNQPQHF. In DNA form, the CDR3 reads TGTGCCAGTAGGGGAGGAAATCCGGAGGTCCTGCGGCTTCAAAATCAGCCCCAGCATTTT.